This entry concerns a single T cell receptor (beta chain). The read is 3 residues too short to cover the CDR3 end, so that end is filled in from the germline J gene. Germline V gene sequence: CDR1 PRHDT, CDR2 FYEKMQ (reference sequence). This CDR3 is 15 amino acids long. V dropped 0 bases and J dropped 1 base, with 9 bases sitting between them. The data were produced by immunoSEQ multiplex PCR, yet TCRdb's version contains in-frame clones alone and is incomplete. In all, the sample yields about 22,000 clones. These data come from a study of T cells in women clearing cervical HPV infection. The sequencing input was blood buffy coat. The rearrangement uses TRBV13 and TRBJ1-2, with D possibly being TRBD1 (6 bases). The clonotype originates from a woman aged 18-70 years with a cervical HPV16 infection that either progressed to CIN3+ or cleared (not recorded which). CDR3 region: CASSLGTGFNYGYTF. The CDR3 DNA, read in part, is TGTGCCAGCAGCTTAGGGACAGGTTTTAACTATGGC.